This T cell receptor (beta chain) stems from a study of shared clonotypes between healthy human individuals. The study's findings and limits: Despite large depth, rarefaction showed incomplete sorted-subset sequencing. Clonotype sharing among donors was thought likely to change with sequencing depth. The naive CD4 repertoires of a few donors were compared, and approximately 4.7% of clonotypes were shared.

In the source study's methods: ImmunoSEQ output held junction-only sequences without quality scores, so filtering differed. Sequenced by immunoSEQ multiplex PCR; TCRdb stores in-frame clones only, minus some. V, J and clone size are those of that table, while D and trimming were read from the DNA. The sample yields some 2.4 million clones, roughly 93% seen once. Note on this clone: Its antigen is unidentified.

Trimming stripped 0 bases from V and 4 bases from J, with 6 bases between. This CDR3 contains 13 residues. Germline V CDR1 and CDR2: GTSNPN, SVGIG (reference sequence). Material: naive CD4+ T cells from PBMCs. Subset given: CD45RA+ positively selected. J is TRBJ2-2 and V is TRBV30, with no clear D. This sequence was found in a man in his late teens or twenties in good health. Some clones in this sample may be carry-over from other donors' samples. The CDR3 DNA sequence: TGTGCCTGGAGTGTCTATGCCACCGGGGAGCTGTTTTTT. As protein: CAWSVYATGELFF.